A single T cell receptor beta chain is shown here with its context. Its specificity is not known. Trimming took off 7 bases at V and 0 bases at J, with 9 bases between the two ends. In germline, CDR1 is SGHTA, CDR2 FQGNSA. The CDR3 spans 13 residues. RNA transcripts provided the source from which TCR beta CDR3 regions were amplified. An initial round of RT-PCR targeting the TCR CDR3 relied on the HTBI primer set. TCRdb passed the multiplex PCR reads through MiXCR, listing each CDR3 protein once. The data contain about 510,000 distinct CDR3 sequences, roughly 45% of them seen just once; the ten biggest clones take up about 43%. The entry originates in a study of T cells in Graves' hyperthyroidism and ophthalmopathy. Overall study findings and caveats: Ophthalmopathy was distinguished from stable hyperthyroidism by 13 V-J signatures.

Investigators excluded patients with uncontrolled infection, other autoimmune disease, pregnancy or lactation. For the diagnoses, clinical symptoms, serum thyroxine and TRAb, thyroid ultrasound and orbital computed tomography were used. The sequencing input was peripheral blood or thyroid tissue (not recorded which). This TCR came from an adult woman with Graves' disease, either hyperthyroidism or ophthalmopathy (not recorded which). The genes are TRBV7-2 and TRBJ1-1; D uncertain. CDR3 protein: CASTQHLNTEAFF. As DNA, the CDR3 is TGTGCCAGCACCCAACACCTGAACACTGAAGCTTTCTTT.